The T cell receptor (beta chain) described here comes from a study of cytomegalovirus exposure and HLA in healthy donors. Study results and limitations: The majority of TCR sequences were rare, yet some public TCRs appeared in many donors.

A remark on this clone: Its target is not known.

Clones were read by immunoSEQ multiplex PCR, and TCRdb kept only the in-frame ones, dropping some. Of 200,000 to 250,000 clones listed, roughly 85% are singletons. The V gene's germline CDR1 is SEHNR and CDR2 FQNEAQ (reference sequence). This CDR3 has 12 amino acids. V lost 2 bases and J 4 bases, leaving 3 bases between the germline ends. The sequenced sample consisted of PBMCs. The rearrangement uses TRBV7-9 and TRBJ1-5; D unresolved. The source of this sequence is a woman aged 18-30 years in good health and CMV-seronegative. The CDR3 spells CASSLPNQPQHF. The CDR3 DNA sequence: TGTGCCAGCAGCTTACCGAATCAGCCCCAGCATTTT. Full variable domain (rest looked up from reference TRBV7-9 and TRBJ1-5): DTGVSQNPRHKITKRGQNVTFRCDPISEHNRLYWYRQTLGQGPEFLTYFQNEAQLEKSRLLSDRFSAERPKGSFSTLEIQRTEQGDSAMYLCASSLPNQPQHFGDGTRLSIL.